The 20 T cell receptor beta chains given below trace back to one sample, sequenced in a study of long-term antiretroviral therapy in people with HIV. They ran version v3.0 of the immunoSEQ assay at survey level. Libraries were prepared by immunoSEQ multiplex PCR; TCRdb keeps only in-frame clonotypes and omits some of them. The sample includes tens of thousands of clones, 70% to 90% seen only once; the top ten take about 4.8%. Source: unsorted PBMCs, taken roughly 2.8 years before starting antiretroviral therapy. The receptors come from a woman in her twenties or thirties with HIV.

The chain joins TRBV19 to TRBJ1-2; D is uncertain. The CDR3 is 12 residues long. Deletions cut 1 base from V and 5 bases from J, with 5 bases between. Germline V gene lookup returns CDR1 LNHDA and CDR2 SQIVND (reference sequence). The CDR3: CASSIAGYGYTF. DNA of the CDR3: TGTGCCAGTAGTATAGCCGGGTATGGCTACACCTTC.

CDR3 region: CASSHPSSSGNTIYF. CDR3 coding DNA: TGTGCCAGCAGCCACCCATCGAGCTCTGGAAACACCATATATTTT. The J gene is TRBJ1-3, the V gene TRBV14; D is unclear. Trimming removed 3 bases from V and 0 bases from J, with 9 bases in between. The CDR3 is 15 residues long. Germline CDR1 reads SGHDN; CDR2 reads FVKESK. The full variable domain, with the rest looked up from reference TRBV14 and TRBJ1-3, is EAGVTQFPSHSVIEKGQTVTLRCDPISGHDNLYWYRRVMGKEIKFLLHFVKESKQDESGMPNNRFLAERTGGTYSTLKVQPAELEDSGVYFCASSHPSSSGNTIYFGEGSWLTVV.

The gene calls are TRBV7-3 and TRBJ2-1; a possible D gene is TRBD2 (5 bases). With 1 base removed from V and 7 bases from J, the gap between germline ends came to 14 bases. The germline V gene has CDR1 SGHTA and CDR2 FQGTGA. The CDR3 extends over 15 amino acids. Written as DNA, the CDR3 is TGTGCCAGCAGCTTAATCTCCGAATGGAGGAATGAGCAGTTCTTC. Translation: CASSLISEWRNEQFF.

The V gene is TRBV6-5, the J gene TRBJ1-1; D is undetermined. The CDR3 length is 13 residues. Germline values: CDR1 MNHEY, CDR2 SVGAGI. Trimming pared 6 bases from V and 0 bases from J, leaving 8 bases between. This CDR3 reads CASSPGVNTEAFF. The CDR3 DNA is TGTGCCAGCAGCCCCGGAGTGAACACTGAAGCTTTCTTT.

This clone was observed once. The chain employs TRBV13 and TRBJ2-3; 9 nucleotides match TRBD1. CDR3 length: 16 residues. V lost 4 bases, J lost 0 bases, and 5 bases stayed unmatched. The germline V gene has CDR1 PRHDT and CDR2 FYEKMQ (reference sequence). The CDR3 region has the DNA TGTGCCAGCAGCTGGCGACAGGGGGAGAGCACAGATACGCAGTATTTT. Amino acid sequence: CASSWRQGESTDTQYF.

This clone was seen more than once but under ten times. The chain employs TRBV5-4 and TRBJ2-1; unclear D gene. The CDR3 has 15 amino acids. V was shortened by 1 base and J by 0 bases, with 8 bases between the two germline ends. CDR1 SGHNT and CDR2 YYREEE come from the germline V gene (reference sequence). The CDR3, as DNA: TGTGCCAGCAGCTTGAAGGAGCCCTCCTACAATGAGCAGTTCTTC. Translating gives CASSLKEPSYNEQFF.

In its sample, this clone was seen once. The chain has TRBV2 and TRBJ1-5; D is perhaps TRBD1 (6 bases). The length of the CDR3 is 14 residues. V dropped 7 bases and J dropped 0 bases, with 10 bases sitting between them. The germline gives CDR1 SNHLY, CDR2 FYNNEI. CDR3 loop: CASKGGGSNQPQHF. CDR3 nucleotides: TGTGCCAGCAAGGGGGGTGGTAGCAATCAGCCCCAGCATTTT.

The chain recombines TRBV5-4 with TRBJ2-7; D is unresolved. CDR3 size: 16 residues. V lost 0 bases and J 2 bases, leaving 15 bases between the germline ends. Germline V gene sequence: CDR1 SGHNT, CDR2 YYREEE (reference sequence). DNA for the CDR3: TGTGCCAGCAGCTTGGAAGAGCCATCAACCGCCTACGAGCAGTACGTC. Its translation: CASSLEEPSTAYEQYV.

The chain has TRBV7-3 and TRBJ2-1; TRBD2 is a possible D gene (5 bases). The CDR3 has 15 amino acids. Trimming cost V 4 bases and J 3 bases, with 13 bases left between them. Germline V gene lookup returns CDR1 SGHTA and CDR2 FQGTGA. The chain's CDR3 is CASSYAAGLYNEQFF. CDR3 bases: TGTGCCAGCAGCTACGCGGCGGGTCTCTACAATGAGCAGTTCTTC.

V and J are TRBV18 and TRBJ1-1, with D possibly being TRBD1 (5 bases). Germline CDR1 is KGHSH and CDR2 is LQKENI. Trimming took 2 bases from V and 7 from J, leaving 14 bases between them. CDR3 size: 14 residues. CDR3 protein: CASSPSSGMDEAFF. DNA for the CDR3: TGTGCCAGCTCACCAAGTTCAGGGATGGATGAAGCTTTCTTT.

This sequence joins TRBV30 and TRBJ2-3, with 11 bases lining up with TRBD1. The V segment lost 5 bases and the J segment 9 bases; nucleotides outside the gene matches: 10. In germline, CDR1 is GTSNPN, CDR2 SVGIG (reference sequence). This CDR3 region has 14 residues. CDR3 protein: CAWSTGQGVNTQYF. In DNA, the CDR3 is TGTGCCTGGTCGACGGGACAGGGGGTTAACACGCAGTATTTT. The whole variable domain, remainder taken from reference TRBV30 and TRBJ2-3, is SQTIHQWPATLVQPVGSPLSLECTVEGTSNPNLYWYRQAAGRGLQLLFYSVGIGQISSEVPQNLSASRPQDRQFILSSKKLLLSDSGFYLCAWSTGQGVNTQYFGPGTRLTVL.

This chain uses TRBV11-2 with TRBJ2-3, with D tentatively TRBD1 (5 bases). CDR3 length equals 15 residues. Between the trimmed V and J ends, which lost 2 bases and 2 bases, there was a span of 11 bases. Germline V CDR1 and CDR2: SGHAT, FQNNGV. This CDR3 reads CASSLNQGPTDTQYF. CDR3 coding DNA: TGTGCCAGCAGCTTAAATCAGGGCCCCACAGATACGCAGTATTTT.

This rearrangement joins TRBV6-1 to TRBJ2-3; D remains unclear. The germline V gene encodes CDR1 MNHNS and CDR2 SASEGT. V dropped 1 base and J dropped 2 bases, with 13 bases sitting between them. The CDR3 extends over 16 amino acids. The CDR3 DNA sequence: TGTGCCAGCAGTGAAGTAGGCGGCCTATCCACAGATACGCAGTATTTT. This translates into CASSEVGGLSTDTQYF.

J is TRBJ2-7 and V is TRBV4-1, with D unclear. Germline values: CDR1 MGHRA, CDR2 YSYEKL. V was clipped by 1 base and J by 3 bases, with 13 bases between them. The CDR3 is made up of 15 amino acids. The CDR3 sequence is CASSQVHGRSYEQYF. The CDR3 DNA is TGCGCCAGCAGCCAAGTACATGGCAGGAGCTACGAGCAGTACTTC.

J is TRBJ2-5 and V is TRBV6-1, with TRBD2 identical over 13 bases. The junction had 3 bases not matched to a gene; V was cut back by 6 bases and J by 2 bases. The CDR3 sequence is 15 residues long. Looked up from germline, CDR1 is MNHNS and CDR2 is SASEGT. CDR3 protein: CASSPTSGGQETQYF. CDR3 DNA: TGTGCCAGCAGCCCGACTAGCGGGGGGCAAGAGACCCAGTACTTC.

The chain couples TRBV2 to TRBJ2-7, with a tentative D call TRBD1 (5 bases). The CDR3 loop spans 13 amino acids. Germline V gives CDR1 SNHLY, CDR2 FYNNEI. V lost 5 bases, J lost 3 bases, and 11 bases lay in between. The CDR3 DNA is TGTGCCAGCAGTCCGGCAGGGTACTACGAGCAGTACTTC. It encodes CASSPAGYYEQYF.

The V call is TRBV27, the J call TRBJ2-2; D perhaps matches TRBD2 (6 bases). V gave up 6 bases and J gave up 7 bases, with 21 bases separating them. Per germline, CDR1 MNHEY and CDR2 SMNVEV (reference sequence). The CDR3 length is 16 residues. The CDR3 coding sequence is TGTGCCAGCAGCCCCGTACGGGACTTTTCTCGCGGGGAGCTGTTTTTT. It yields the protein CASSPVRDFSRGELFF.

This chain links TRBV5-1 with TRBJ2-5, with D maybe TRBD2 (6 bases). The CDR3 has 17 residues. V shed 2 bases and J shed 1 base, with 18 bases lying between them. CDR1 SGHRS and CDR2 YFSETQ come from the germline V gene. CDR3 bases: TGCGCCAGCAGCTTTGGGGGAAAGCGGGCCCTCCAAGAGACCCAGTACTTC. Amino acids: CASSFGGKRALQETQYF. Complete variable domain (other parts from reference TRBV5-1 and TRBJ2-5): KAGVTQTPRYLIKTRGQQVTLSCSPISGHRSVSWYQQTPGQGLQFLFEYFSETQRNKGNFPGRFSGRQFSNSRSEMNVSTLELGDSALYLCASSFGGKRALQETQYFGPGTRLLVL.

The rearrangement joins TRBV14 to TRBJ1-1, with D possibly matching TRBD1 (6 bases). Germline V gene data show CDR1 as SGHDN and CDR2 as FVKESK. Trimming cost V 1 base and J 9 bases, with 21 bases left between them. The CDR3 length is 16 residues. CDR3 coding DNA: TGTGCCAGCAGCCAAGGCATACCACAGGGATTTATAAAAGCTTTCTTT. It yields the protein CASSQGIPQGFIKAFF.

The gene calls are TRBV7-8 and TRBJ2-3; 8 nucleotides match TRBD2. The CDR3 has 20 residues. The V segment lost 1 base and the J segment 0 bases; nucleotides outside the gene matches: 15. Germline V CDR1 and CDR2: SGHVS, FQNEAQ. Here the CDR3 reads CASSLGRGAGDPYSTDTQYF. The CDR3 DNA sequence: TGTGCCAGCAGCTTAGGGCGGGGAGCGGGGGACCCCTATAGCACAGATACGCAGTATTTT.